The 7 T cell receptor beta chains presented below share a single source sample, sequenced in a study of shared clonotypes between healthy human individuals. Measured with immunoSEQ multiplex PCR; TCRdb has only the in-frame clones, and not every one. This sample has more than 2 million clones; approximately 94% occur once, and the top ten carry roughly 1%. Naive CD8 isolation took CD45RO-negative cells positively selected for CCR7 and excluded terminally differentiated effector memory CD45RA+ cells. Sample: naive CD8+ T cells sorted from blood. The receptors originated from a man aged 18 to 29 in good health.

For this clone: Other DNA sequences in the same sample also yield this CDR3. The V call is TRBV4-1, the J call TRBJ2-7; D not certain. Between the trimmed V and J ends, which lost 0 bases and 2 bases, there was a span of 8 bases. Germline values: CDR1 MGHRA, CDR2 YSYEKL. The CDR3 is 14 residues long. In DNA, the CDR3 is TGCGCCAGCAGCCAAGATCTTCGTGCCTACGAGCAGTACTTC. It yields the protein CASSQDLRAYEQYF.

The CDR3 spells CASSAAGDPWTDTQYF. The CDR3 nucleotides are TGTGCCAGCAGCGCCGCAGGGGACCCCTGGACAGATACGCAGTATTTT. The chain couples TRBV5-4 to TRBJ2-3; possible D gene TRBD1, 6 bases. Per the germline V gene, CDR1 is SGHNT and CDR2 is YYREEE (reference sequence). CDR3 length: 16 residues. Trimming pared 4 bases from V and 3 bases from J, leaving 18 bases between.

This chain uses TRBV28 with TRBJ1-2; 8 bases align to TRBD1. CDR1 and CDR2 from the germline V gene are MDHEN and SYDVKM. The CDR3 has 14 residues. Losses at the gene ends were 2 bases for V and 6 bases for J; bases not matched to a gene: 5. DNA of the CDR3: TGTGCCAGCAGTTTAGTCGACAGGGGAGATGGCTACACCTTC. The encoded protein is CASSLVDRGDGYTF.

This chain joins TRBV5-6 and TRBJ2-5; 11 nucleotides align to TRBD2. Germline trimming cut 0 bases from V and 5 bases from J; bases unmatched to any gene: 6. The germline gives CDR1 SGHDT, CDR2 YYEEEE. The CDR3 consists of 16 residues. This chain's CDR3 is CASSLGLAGLGETQYF. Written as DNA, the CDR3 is TGTGCCAGCAGCTTGGGACTAGCGGGACTTGGGGAGACCCAGTACTTC.

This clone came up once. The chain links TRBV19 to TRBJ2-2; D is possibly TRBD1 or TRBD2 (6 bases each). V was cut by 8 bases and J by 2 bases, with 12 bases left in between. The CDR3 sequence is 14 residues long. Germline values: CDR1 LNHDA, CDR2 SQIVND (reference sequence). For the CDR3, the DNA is TGTGCCAGTCAAGGAGGGGGAAACACCGGGGAGCTGTTTTTT. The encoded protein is CASQGGGNTGELFF.

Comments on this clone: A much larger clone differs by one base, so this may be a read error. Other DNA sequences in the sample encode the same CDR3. The CDR3 spells CASSLSENTEAFF. The DNA for the CDR3 is TGTGCCAGCAGTTTATCAGAGAACACTGAAGCTTTCTTT. This chain links TRBV27 with TRBJ1-1, with no clear D. The germline CDR1 and CDR2 sequences are MNHEY and SMNVEV (reference sequence). The CDR3 extends over 13 amino acids. V lost 0 bases and J lost 1, with 3 bases in between.

The CDR3 is CSVRAGLLDEQYF. The CDR3 nucleotides are TGCAGCGTTAGAGCGGGACTTCTAGACGAGCAGTACTTC. The chain combines TRBV29-1 with TRBJ2-7; 7 positions agree with TRBD2. The CDR3 runs 13 residues. Germline V gene data show CDR1 as SQVTM and CDR2 as ANQGSEA. The J segment lost 5 bases and the V segment lost 5 bases, leaving 9 bases of the junction unmatched.